Each of the 22 T cell receptor beta chains below was sequenced from the same sample in a study of blood T cell repertoires in COVID-19. Assay: immunoSEQ multiplex PCR; the TCRdb copy retains only in-frame clones and omits some. The repertoire consists of about 140,000 clones, with almost 85% occurring once and the leading ten covering around 2.9%. The specimen sequenced was peripheral blood. The receptors were gathered from a man aged 50-60 years with acute or convalescent COVID-19.

J is TRBJ2-4 and V is TRBV5-5; maybe TRBD1 (5 bases). The V gene's germline CDR1 is SGHKS and CDR2 YYEKEE (reference sequence). Trimming left V 0 bases short and J 14 bases short, with 12 bases between. The CDR3 is 12 residues long. In nucleotides, the CDR3 is TGTGCCAGCAGCTTGGCGAGCGACAGAGAGTACTTC. Encoded protein: CASSLASDREYF. Supplemented by reference TRBV5-5 and TRBJ2-4, the full variable domain reads DAGVTQSPTHLIKTRGQQVTLRCSPISGHKSVSWYQQVLGQGPQFIFQYYEKEERGRGNFPDRFSARQFPNYSSELNVNALLLGDSALYLCASSLASDREYFGAGTRLSVL.

This clone appeared a few times. The chain couples TRBV19 to TRBJ2-7, with 9 bases matching TRBD2. With V trimmed by 3 bases and J by 6 bases, 3 bases remained unmatched. Germline V gene sequence: CDR1 LNHDA, CDR2 SQIVND (reference sequence). The CDR3 contains 13 residues. This CDR3 is CASSMGTSIEQYF. CDR3 sequence (DNA): TGTGCCAGTAGTATGGGGACTAGCATCGAGCAGTACTTC. Filled out from reference TRBV19 and TRBJ2-7, the complete variable domain reads DGGITQSPKYLFRKEGQNVTLSCEQNLNHDAMYWYRQDPGQGLRLIYYSQIVNDFQKGDIAEGYSVSREKKESFPLTVTSAQKNPTAFYLCASSMGTSIEQYFGPGTRLTVT.

The chain carries TRBV11-3 and TRBJ2-7; 8 bases map to TRBD2. J was trimmed by 4 bases and V by 0 bases; bases with no gene match: 20. Germline V gene sequence: CDR1 SGHNT, CDR2 YENEEA. The CDR3 has 20 amino acids. The DNA of the CDR3 is TGTGCCAGCAGCTTAGATCTAGAGGGGGTTTTACTAGCGGTCTTTTACGAGCAGTACTTC. Protein product: CASSLDLEGVLLAVFYEQYF.

Only one count was recorded for this clone. V usage is TRBV10-3 and J usage is TRBJ1-2; 7 nucleotides line up with TRBD1. Germline loops: CDR1 ENHRY, CDR2 SYGVKD. The CDR3 totals 16 residues. V trimming: 0 bases; J trimming: 4 bases; junction bases outside the gene matches: 8. CDR3 coding DNA: TGTGCCATCAGTGAGTCATTTGACGGGACAGTCTATGGCTACACCTTC. Translated, it gives CAISESFDGTVYGYTF.

The CDR3, as DNA: TGTGCCACCAAACCTAGCGAATCCTACGAGCAGTACTTC. As protein: CATKPSESYEQYF. The V call is TRBV5-4, the J call TRBJ2-7, with a possible D match to TRBD2 (6 bases). Trimming stripped 9 bases from V and 1 base from J, with 14 bases between. The CDR3 is made up of 13 amino acids. Germline V CDR1 and CDR2: SGHNT, YYREEE (reference sequence).

The chain has TRBV10-3 and TRBJ1-3; no definite D call. Germline V CDR1 and CDR2: ENHRY, SYGVKD. The ends were cut back, 0 bases at V and 4 bases at J, with 10 bases in the middle. The CDR3 is 15 residues long. Here the CDR3 reads CAISESAAGGNTIYF. DNA of the CDR3: TGTGCCATCAGTGAGTCGGCGGCGGGCGGAAACACCATATATTTT.

The rearrangement links TRBV7-9 to TRBJ2-7, with D maybe TRBD2 (6 bases). CDR3 length: 13 amino acids. Germline CDR1 is SEHNR and CDR2 is FQNEAQ (reference sequence). V gave up 4 bases and J gave up 3 bases, with 10 bases separating them. The CDR3, as DNA: TGTGCCAGCAGCTCGGGACTCGTCTACGAGCAGTACTTC. Its protein is CASSSGLVYEQYF.

The chain recombines TRBV7-8 with TRBJ2-1; D call uncertain. Trimming pared 0 bases from V and 0 bases from J, leaving 9 bases between. CDR1 and CDR2 from the germline V gene are SGHVS and FQNEAQ. This CDR3 region has 16 residues. Written as DNA, the CDR3 is TGTGCCAGCAGCTTAGCTCCTAGTCGCTCCTACAATGAGCAGTTCTTC. Translation: CASSLAPSRSYNEQFF. Full variable domain (missing parts from reference TRBV7-8 and TRBJ2-1): GAGVSQSPRYKVAKRGQDVALRCDPISGHVSLFWYQQALGQGPEFLTYFQNEAQLDKSGLPSDRFFAERPEGSVSTLKIQRTQQEDSAVYLCASSLAPSRSYNEQFFGPGTRLTVL.

The CDR3 bases are TGTGCCAGTACCCCGACTAGAAGCACAGATACGCAGTATTTT. Translating gives CASTPTRSTDTQYF. This chain links TRBV19 with TRBJ2-3; possible D gene TRBD2, 6 bases. Germline V gene sequence: CDR1 LNHDA, CDR2 SQIVND (reference sequence). There are 14 residues in the CDR3. Trimming left V 7 bases short and J 0 bases short, with 11 bases between.

The rearrangement joins TRBV10-2 to TRBJ2-3, with TRBD2 identical over 15 bases. The germline V gene encodes CDR1 WSHSY and CDR2 SAAADI. The CDR3 extends over 14 amino acids. Trimming at V came to 6 bases and at J to 5 bases, leaving 0 bases not matched to a gene. Here the CDR3 DNA reads TGCGCCAGCAGGGGACTAGCGGGAGGAGATACGCAGTATTTT. It translates to CASRGLAGGDTQYF.

The V call is TRBV28, the J call TRBJ1-5; no reliable D call. This CDR3 spans 16 amino acids. CDR1 and CDR2 (germline): MDHEN, SYDVKM. V was shortened by 2 bases and J by 2 bases, with 13 bases between the two germline ends. CDR3 nucleotide sequence: TGTGCCAGCAGTTTAGAAGCCAGCGGGGGCAATCAGCCCCAGCATTTT. Translation gives CASSLEASGGNQPQHF.

This chain links TRBV3-1 (or the pseudogene TRBV3-2) with TRBJ1-2; D is undetermined. Germline lookup yields CDR1 LGHDT and CDR2 YNNKEL (reference sequence). This CDR3 has 15 residues. V shed 1 base and J shed 0 bases, with 9 bases lying between them. The CDR3 protein is CASSQVGVANYGYTF. The CDR3 bases are TGTGCCAGCAGCCAAGTGGGCGTTGCTAACTATGGCTACACCTTC.

This clone is a singleton in its sample. The V and J genes are TRBV2 and TRBJ2-7; 7 bases line up with TRBD2. V was clipped by 7 bases and J by 4 bases; unmatched bases: 4. CDR1 and CDR2 (germline): SNHLY, FYNNEI. CDR3 length: 12 amino acids. The CDR3 here is CASKGTTYEQYF. The CDR3 DNA sequence: TGTGCCAGCAAAGGGACTACATACGAGCAGTACTTC.

The chain recombines TRBV7-8 with TRBJ2-2; TRBD1 aligns across 7 bases. The CDR3 has 15 amino acids. The V gene's germline CDR1 is SGHVS and CDR2 FQNEAQ. V shed 6 bases, J shed 1 base, and the junction held 5 bases outside the gene matches. DNA for the CDR3: TGTGCCAGCAGGAAGGGGGCGCGGAACACCGGGGAGCTGTTTTTT. Translating it yields CASRKGARNTGELFF.

The V gene is TRBV15, the J gene TRBJ2-1; 7 nucleotides match TRBD2. Germline V gene data show CDR1 as LNHNV and CDR2 as YYDKDF (reference sequence). The V gene end was trimmed by 4 bases and the J gene end by 5 bases; junction bases not matched to a gene: 8. The CDR3 contains 15 residues. The CDR3 spells CATSMGGAGNNEQFF. CDR3 coding DNA: TGTGCCACCAGCATGGGGGGAGCGGGGAACAATGAGCAGTTCTTC.

The CDR3 sequence is CAWNPAGIYEQYF. The CDR3 DNA reads as TGTGCCTGGAACCCAGCGGGGATTTACGAGCAGTACTTC. The chain links TRBV30 to TRBJ2-7; TRBD2 matches at 7 bases. The V gene end was trimmed by 4 bases and the J gene end by 4 bases; junction bases not matched to a gene: 7. In germline, CDR1 is GTSNPN, CDR2 SVGIG (reference sequence). The CDR3 totals 13 residues.

This chain connects TRBV5-8 to TRBJ2-7; TRBD1 aligns across 8 bases. The CDR3 is 16 residues long. Germline V gene data show CDR1 as SGHTS and CDR2 as YDEGEE. The V and J ends lost 5 bases and 0 bases, in that order; junction bases with no gene match: 10. The CDR3, as DNA: TGTGCCAGCAGTTACACAGGGACAGGTCGCTCCTACGAGCAGTACTTC. It is translated as CASSYTGTGRSYEQYF.

The chain joins TRBV5-1 to TRBJ2-5; 7 bases match TRBD1. The CDR3 is 16 residues long. Germline lookup yields CDR1 SGHRS and CDR2 YFSETQ. After removal of 3 bases from V and 5 bases from J, the junction contained 13 bases not matched to a gene. The CDR3 loop reads CASSSPKGAKGETQYF. CDR3 coding DNA: TGCGCCAGCAGCTCTCCAAAGGGGGCTAAGGGGGAGACCCAGTACTTC.

The J gene is TRBJ1-5, the V gene TRBV5-1; D unclear. The CDR3 has 15 amino acids. Trimming cost V 0 bases and J 3 bases, with 10 bases left between them. In germline, CDR1 is SGHRS, CDR2 YFSETQ. The CDR3 here is CASSLDGDPNQPQHF. Here the CDR3 DNA reads TGCGCCAGCAGCTTGGACGGGGATCCCAATCAGCCCCAGCATTTT.

The chain employs TRBV11-2 and TRBJ2-7; 10 bases match TRBD1. CDR3 length equals 18 residues. V gave up 7 bases and J gave up 2 bases; unmatched junction bases: 17. The germline V gene encodes CDR1 SGHAT and CDR2 FQNNGV. The CDR3 bases are TGTGCCAGCACCATGGACAGGGGGAGCCACAGAACCCCCTACGAGCAGTACTTC. Its translation is CASTMDRGSHRTPYEQYF.

The chain joins TRBV24-1 to TRBJ2-1; 8 positions agree with TRBD2. Germline-derived CDR1 and CDR2 are KGHDR and SFDVKD. J lost 9 bases, V lost 3 bases, and 3 bases had no gene match. This CDR3 region has 13 residues. The CDR3 DNA follows: TGTGCCACCAGTGATGCCGGACTAGCTGAGCAGTTCTTC. This codes for CATSDAGLAEQFF.

The CDR3 nucleotides are TGTGCCACCGATTCTCAGGGAAACTATGGCTACACCTTC. Protein: CATDSQGNYGYTF. V usage is TRBV6-6 and J usage is TRBJ1-2; D perhaps matches TRBD1 (5 bases). CDR1 and CDR2 (germline): MNHNY, SVGAGI (reference sequence). V lost 10 bases and J 2 bases, leaving 14 bases between the germline ends. The CDR3 runs 13 residues.